This is a list of T cell receptor beta chains from one sample in a study of CD8 T cells in ankylosing spondylitis. TCRdb re-called the 5' RACE reads with MiXCR, one entry per CDR3 protein. The sample includes 300,000 to 400,000 distinct CDR3 sequences, about 22% of them seen just once. Input material: blood, either unsorted or a sorted T cell fraction (not recorded which). The receptors derive from a male donor with ankylosing spondylitis. The conserved cysteine and the conserved F or W are not part of the CDR3 here. Fields, in order: V gene, CDR3 protein.

TRBV7-2 | ASRRVRGPGNTIY
TRBV29-1 | SVWGIPGKPYEQF
TRBV24-1 | ATSDVSSGSFDEQF
TRBV5-1 | ASSGGTGAYNEQF
TRBV7-3 | ASSFTSGRPGTGELF
TRBV18 | ASSPTWESELF
TRBV25-1 | ASSDGGSRTGELF
TRBV6-2/TRBV6-3 | ATEPRTPGQDEQF
TRBV11-2 | ASSQGYSNQPQH
TRBV30 | AWSVGTLNGYT
TRBV5-1 | ASSGQEYIDTQY
TRBV5-5 | ASHPRGGADTQY
TRBV19 | ASSRGGAGSSTDTQY
TRBV10-3 | AISPWMSPGYT
TRBV6-5 | ASSYGAGAAQY
TRBV6-1 | ASRTGGADTQY
TRBV7-2 | ASSYSAEQF
TRBV7-3 | ASSLTQGASYNEQF
TRBV2 | ASNGLYSGNTIY
TRBV7-3 | ASSKGPAYEQY
TRBV5-1 | ASSTGQAGEKLF
TRBV18 | ASSPADRGSDTQY
TRBV29-1 | SVQSGTYEQY
TRBV10-3 | AIRRVTGDTEAF
TRBV4-1 | ASSQPGQLNTEAF
TRBV7-8 | AGGWTSGTETQY
TRBV3-1 | ASSQEIGAHGYT
TRBV20-1 | SARPGDSGNTIY
TRBV6-1 | ASTTGSNQPQH
TRBV4-2 | ASSQLAGDRNEQF
TRBV7-9 | ASSNTGFSTDTQY
TRBV5-1 | ASSSGQGSGEKLF
TRBV20-1 | SAAPDRGIHEQY
TRBV29-1 | SVEMRTAT
TRBV7-8 | ASSPQGGAFIGANVLT
TRBV5-1 | ASSLAPSGRGGDTQY
TRBV15 | ATSRGTSGTYEQY
TRBV24-1 | ATSDSRGQGVYNEQF
TRBV20-1 | SATRTGYANEQF
TRBV5-6 | ASSETGASSYEQY
TRBV7-3 | ASSLQSGLNTGELF
TRBV29-1 | SVAKSSGSYNEQF
TRBV18 | ASSPGAGYEQY
TRBV5-1 | ASTAGEVYTGELF
TRBV20-1 | SAYAGGETQY
TRBV15 | ATEREGSSYNEQF
TRBV7-3 | ASSPGPNSPLH
TRBV7-3 | ASSLEAGGNSPLH
TRBV5-1 | ASSPGDVWQPQH
TRBV9 | ASSVVSLAGEGQF
TRBV5-6 | ASSLQGSSREKLF
TRBV28 | ASSFSGGTGELF
TRBV10-3 | AISRTAHEQY
TRBV20-1 | SARNGLGKETQY